The T cell receptor beta chain under discussion was sequenced for a study of T-cell reconstitution after alpha-beta-depleted transplantation in children. Unique molecular identifiers were incorporated when the TCRbeta library was constructed. A single record per CDR3 protein comes from TCRdb applying MiXCR to the PCR reads. The sample contains some 290,000 distinct CDR3 sequences, over 8% of which appear only once. The receptor was derived from a human donor who donated a stem cell graft to a child with SCID. Sequencing was performed on PBMCs from the stem cell graft donor, taken from the stem cell graft.

CDR3 amino acids: CAIADGSSTDTQYF. As DNA, the CDR3 is TGTGCCATTGCGGACGGATCTAGCACAGATACGCAGTATTTT. This chain connects TRBV19 to TRBJ2-3; D is uncertain. V dropped 10 bases and J dropped 0 bases, with 14 bases sitting between them. Germline V gene lookup returns CDR1 LNHDA and CDR2 SQIVND (reference sequence). The CDR3 has 14 amino acids.